The 26 T cell receptor beta chains in this list originate from one sample, sequenced in a study of blood T cell repertoires in COVID-19. Assay: immunoSEQ multiplex PCR; the TCRdb copy retains only in-frame clones and omits some. Seen here are some 270,000 clones, roughly 90% observed once, and the top ten hold 2.2%. Source material: peripheral blood. These receptors all stem from a man aged 45-65 years with acute or convalescent COVID-19.

The chain links TRBV18 to TRBJ1-4, with 9 positions matching TRBD1. CDR3 length: 16 residues. Germline V gene data show CDR1 as KGHSH and CDR2 as LQKENI. Losses at the gene ends were 2 bases for V and 7 bases for J; bases not matched to a gene: 8. The CDR3 coding sequence is TGTGCCAGCTCACCAGGACAGGGGCGCTTAGTTGAAAAACTGTTTTTT. Translated: CASSPGQGRLVEKLFF. Full variable domain (rest looked up from reference TRBV18 and TRBJ1-4): NAGVMQNPRHLVRRRGQEARLRCSPMKGHSHVYWYRQLPEEGLKFMVYLQKENIIDESGMPKERFSAEFPKEGPSILRIQQVVRGDSAAYFCASSPGQGRLVEKLFFGSGTQLSVL.

The chain carries TRBV4-1 and TRBJ1-2; 11 nucleotides agree with TRBD1. Germline assignment: CDR1 MGHRA and CDR2 YSYEKL. The J segment lost 6 bases and the V segment lost 4 bases, leaving 4 bases of the junction unmatched. The CDR3 consists of 14 residues. DNA of the CDR3: TGCGCCAGCAGCCCAATGGACAGGGGGCATGGCTACACCTTC. Translating it yields CASSPMDRGHGYTF.

The gene calls are TRBV19 and TRBJ2-1; D call uncertain. Germline CDR1 and CDR2: LNHDA and SQIVND (reference sequence). This CDR3 is built from 13 residues. Trimming cost V 2 bases and J 5 bases, with 7 bases left between them. In DNA, the CDR3 is TGTGCCAGTAGTATAACAGAGAACAATGAGCAGTTCTTC. Translating it yields CASSITENNEQFF.

The V call is TRBV7-8, the J call TRBJ1-2, with 11 bases lining up with TRBD1. J was trimmed by 7 bases and V by 5 bases; bases with no gene match: 9. Germline loops: CDR1 SGHVS, CDR2 FQNEAQ. The CDR3 extends over 15 amino acids. Here the CDR3 reads CASSPDRGRGGGYTF. As DNA, the CDR3 is TGTGCCAGCAGCCCGGACAGGGGGCGTGGTGGTGGCTACACCTTC.

As to this clone: Different DNA sequences within this sample yield the same CDR3. The CDR3, as DNA: TGTGCCAGCAGCGTAGGGCAGGGGACCTACGAGCAGTACTTC. Translated: CASSVGQGTYEQYF. The chain combines TRBV9 with TRBJ2-7; maybe TRBD1 (6 bases). The CDR3 covers 14 residues. V was pared by 0 bases and J by 2 bases, with 9 bases between. Germline lookup yields CDR1 SGDLS and CDR2 YYNGEE.

The V gene is TRBV5-1, the J gene TRBJ2-2; 8 nucleotides match TRBD2. The V gene end was trimmed by 4 bases and the J gene end by 5 bases; junction bases not matched to a gene: 7. The germline V gene has CDR1 SGHRS and CDR2 YFSETQ. This CDR3 is 15 amino acids long. CDR3 sequence: CASSQVVAGTGELFF. The DNA for the CDR3 is TGCGCCAGCAGCCAAGTCGTAGCGGGGACCGGGGAGCTGTTTTTT.

This rearrangement joins TRBV6-5 to TRBJ1-1; 8 bases align to TRBD1. CDR3 size: 14 residues. V trimming: 7 bases; J trimming: 0 bases; junction bases outside the gene matches: 4. Germline loops: CDR1 MNHEY, CDR2 SVGAGI. The DNA for the CDR3 is TGTGCCAGCAACAGGGGGGCCATGAACACTGAAGCTTTCTTT. It specifies CASNRGAMNTEAFF.

The rearrangement links TRBV19 to TRBJ1-4; D is unclear. Looked up from germline, CDR1 is LNHDA and CDR2 is SQIVND (reference sequence). This CDR3 has 13 residues. Trimming stripped 6 bases from V and 3 bases from J, with 8 bases between. CDR3 amino acids: CASRSTANEKLFF. The CDR3 nucleotides read TGTGCCAGTAGGTCGACTGCTAATGAAAAACTGTTTTTT.

This clone came up once. The chain uses TRBV6-6 and TRBJ2-3; no definite D call. The germline V gene has CDR1 MNHNY and CDR2 SVGAGI (reference sequence). Trimming stripped 5 bases from V and 4 bases from J, with 13 bases between. The CDR3 covers 14 residues. CDR3 sequence: CASSGRVAADTQYF. CDR3 coding DNA: TGTGCCAGCAGTGGTCGGGTGGCGGCAGATACGCAGTATTTT.

This clone was detected once. The J gene is TRBJ1-5, the V gene TRBV6-2 or TRBV6-3; D gene ambiguous. The germline CDR1 and CDR2 sequences are MNHEY and SVGEGT. V was pared by 6 bases and J by 1 base, with 10 bases between. This CDR3 has 14 amino acids. This chain's CDR3 is CASRPPGSNQPQHF. CDR3 nucleotides: TGTGCCAGCAGGCCTCCCGGGAGCAATCAGCCCCAGCATTTT.

This clone occurred once. V is TRBV3-1 (or the pseudogene TRBV3-2) and J is TRBJ1-1; 11 nucleotides align to TRBD1. The CDR3 extends over 21 amino acids. CDR1 is LGHDT, CDR2 YNNKEL, per germline (reference sequence). V shed 0 bases, J shed 2 bases, and the junction held 17 bases outside the gene matches. The CDR3 sequence is CASSQDLGRFRDRGENTEAFF. CDR3 DNA sequence: TGTGCCAGCAGCCAAGATCTTGGGCGATTTCGGGACAGGGGGGAAAACACTGAAGCTTTCTTT.

The V and J genes are TRBV5-1 and TRBJ2-3; D possibly corresponds to TRBD2 (7 bases). Germline loops: CDR1 SGHRS, CDR2 YFSETQ. The CDR3 totals 15 residues. Deletions cut 8 bases from V and 4 bases from J, with 20 bases between. This CDR3 reads CASTNRGATADTQYF. Here the CDR3 DNA reads TGCGCCAGTACTAACCGGGGGGCCACAGCAGATACGCAGTATTTT.

The chain recombines TRBV14 with TRBJ1-6; D is possibly TRBD1 (5 bases). Germline CDR1 SGHDN, CDR2 FVKESK. V was shortened by 4 bases and J by 2 bases, with 15 bases between the two germline ends. This CDR3 contains 17 residues. CDR3 protein: CASSRRTGEAYNSPLHF. The CDR3 nucleotides are TGTGCCAGCAGCCGTAGAACAGGAGAAGCCTATAATTCACCCCTCCACTTT.

The chain uses TRBV27 and TRBJ1-2, with TRBD1 matching over 8 bases. V was clipped by 6 bases and J by 4 bases; unmatched bases: 7. Germline V gene sequence: CDR1 MNHEY, CDR2 SMNVEV (reference sequence). This CDR3 contains 14 residues. As DNA, the CDR3 is TGTGCCAGCAGCGGGACAGGCATTCTCTATGGCTACACCTTC. This encodes CASSGTGILYGYTF.

The chain links TRBV30 to TRBJ2-7; D is perhaps TRBD1 (5 bases). The CDR3 covers 13 residues. Germline lookup yields CDR1 GTSNPN and CDR2 SVGIG (reference sequence). V lost 5 bases and J lost 1, with 12 bases in between. Written as DNA, the CDR3 is TGTGCCTGGCTACGCAGGGATTCCTACGAGCAGTACTTC. Protein sequence: CAWLRRDSYEQYF. The variable domain in full, with the rest retrieved from reference TRBV30 and TRBJ2-7, is SQTIHQWPATLVQPVGSPLSLECTVEGTSNPNLYWYRQAAGRGLQLLFYSVGIGQISSEVPQNLSASRPQDRQFILSSKKLLLSDSGFYLCAWLRRDSYEQYFGPGTRLTVT.

The genes are TRBV9 and TRBJ2-2, with D possibly being TRBD2 (5 bases). The CDR3 extends over 15 amino acids. V lost 2 bases and J 5 bases, leaving 13 bases between the germline ends. The germline gives CDR1 SGDLS, CDR2 YYNGEE. CDR3 DNA sequence: TGTGCCAGCAGCGTGTCCGGGAACCCTACCGGGGAGCTGTTTTTT. Translating gives CASSVSGNPTGELFF.

The V gene is TRBV29-1, the J gene TRBJ2-2; TRBD1 matches 7 bases. There are 15 residues in the CDR3. Per germline, CDR1 SQVTM and CDR2 ANQGSEA. J gave up 0 bases and V 5 bases, and 6 bases lay outside the gene matches. The CDR3 loop is CSVRQGTANTGELFF. CDR3 bases: TGCAGCGTTCGACAGGGAACCGCGAACACCGGGGAGCTGTTTTTT.

The genes are TRBV7-9 and TRBJ1-2, with D perhaps matching TRBD1 (5 bases). CDR3 length: 15 amino acids. V lost 5 bases, J lost 3 bases, and 16 bases lay in between. Germline lookup yields CDR1 SEHNR and CDR2 FQNEAQ (reference sequence). The CDR3 protein is CASSPTRQIHYGYTF. The CDR3 bases are TGTGCCAGCAGCCCGACCCGACAGATTCACTATGGCTACACCTTC.

This clone turned up a few times. The chain links TRBV12-5 to TRBJ2-5, with TRBD2 identical over 13 bases. The germline V gene encodes CDR1 LGHNT and CDR2 FRNRAP. This CDR3 contains 14 residues. Trimming at V came to 6 bases and at J to 5 bases, leaving 3 bases not matched to a gene. This CDR3 reads CASGRTSGGETQYF. The CDR3 DNA sequence: TGTGCTAGTGGGCGGACTAGCGGGGGTGAGACCCAGTACTTC.

The chain uses TRBV7-6 and TRBJ1-1; 9 positions agree with TRBD1. Unmatched junction bases numbered 8, after V lost 6 bases and J lost 6 bases. The CDR3 sequence is 14 residues long. Per the germline V gene, CDR1 is SGHVS and CDR2 is FNYEAQ. DNA of the CDR3: TGTGCCAGCAGAGGGGGACAGGGTTTTTCTGAAGCTTTCTTT. This gives the protein CASRGGQGFSEAFF. The full variable domain, rest sourced from reference TRBV7-6 and TRBJ1-1, is GAGVSQSPRYKVTKRGQDVALRCDPISGHVSLYWYRQALGQGPEFLTYFNYEAQQDKSGLPNDRFSAERPEGSISTLTIQRTEQRDSAMYRCASRGGQGFSEAFFGQGTRLTVV.

The chain carries TRBV9 and TRBJ2-2, with a possible D match to TRBD2 (5 bases). The V end was cut by 3 bases, the J end by 6 bases, with 12 bases between. The CDR3 has 14 amino acids. Germline V gene sequence: CDR1 SGDLS, CDR2 YYNGEE. In DNA, the CDR3 is TGTGCCAGCAGCGCGAGGGAAGGTCCCGGGGAGCTGTTTTTT. Translation: CASSAREGPGELFF. Looking up the rest from reference TRBV9 and TRBJ2-2 gives the full variable domain: DSGVTQTPKHLITATGQRVTLRCSPRSGDLSVYWYQQSLDQGLQFLIQYYNGEERAKGNILERFSAQQFPDLHSELNLSSLELGDSALYFCASSAREGPGELFFGEGSRLTVL.

CDR3 residues: CASSMITSGGIQTQYF. The CDR3 nucleotides read TGTGCCAGTAGTATGATAACTAGCGGGGGTATCCAGACCCAGTACTTC. This sequence joins TRBV19 and TRBJ2-5; 11 bases map to TRBD2. The CDR3 totals 16 residues. CDR1 is LNHDA and CDR2 is SQIVND in the germline V gene (reference sequence). V trimming: 3 bases; J trimming: 6 bases; junction bases outside the gene matches: 9.

This chain links TRBV2 with TRBJ1-2, with no clear D. V was clipped by 4 bases and J by 6 bases, with 9 bases between them. Germline assignment: CDR1 SNHLY and CDR2 FYNNEI. The CDR3 loop spans 12 amino acids. The CDR3, as DNA: TGTGCCAGCAGTGTAACGTCGGATGGCTACACCTTC. Its protein product is CASSVTSDGYTF.

This sequence joins TRBV10-1 and TRBJ2-3, with D perhaps matching TRBD2 (6 bases). The CDR3 has 13 amino acids. Trimming cost V 4 bases and J 2 bases, with 7 bases left between them. Germline V gene data show CDR1 as WNHNN and CDR2 as SYGVQD (reference sequence). CDR3 DNA: TGCGCCAGCAGTGGGGGACTCACAGATACGCAGTATTTT. It yields the protein CASSGGLTDTQYF.

The chain has TRBV6-5 and TRBJ1-1, with D perhaps matching TRBD1 (6 bases). Germline assignment: CDR1 MNHEY and CDR2 SVGAGI. The CDR3 is made up of 15 amino acids. V was pared by 4 bases and J by 3 bases, with 15 bases between. The CDR3 DNA reads as TGTGCCAGCAGTTCCTACAGGGAGGGTTACACTGAAGCTTTCTTT. Translating gives CASSSYREGYTEAFF.

This chain connects TRBV18 to TRBJ1-4; TRBD1 matches at 10 bases. From germline, CDR1 is KGHSH and CDR2 LQKENI. Unmatched junction bases numbered 7, after V lost 5 bases and J lost 1 base. This CDR3 region has 17 residues. Here the CDR3 reads CASSSSRDRGTNEKLFF. The CDR3 DNA reads as TGTGCCAGCTCATCGTCCCGGGACAGGGGAACTAATGAAAAACTGTTTTTT.